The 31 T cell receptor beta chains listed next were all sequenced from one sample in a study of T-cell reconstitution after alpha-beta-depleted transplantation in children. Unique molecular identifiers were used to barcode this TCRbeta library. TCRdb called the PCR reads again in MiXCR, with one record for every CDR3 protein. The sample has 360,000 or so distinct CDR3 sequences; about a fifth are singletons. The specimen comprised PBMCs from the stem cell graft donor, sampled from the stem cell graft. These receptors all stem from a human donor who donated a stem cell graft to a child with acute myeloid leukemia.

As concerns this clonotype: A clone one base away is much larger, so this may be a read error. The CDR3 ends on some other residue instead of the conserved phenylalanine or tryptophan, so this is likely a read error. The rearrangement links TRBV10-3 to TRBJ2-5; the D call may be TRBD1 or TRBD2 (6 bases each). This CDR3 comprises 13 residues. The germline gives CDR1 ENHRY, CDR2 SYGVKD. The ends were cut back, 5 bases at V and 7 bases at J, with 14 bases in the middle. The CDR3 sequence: CAISTGDTGTQYV. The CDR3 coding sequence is TGTGCCATCAGTACGGGGGACACAGGGACCCAGTACGTC.

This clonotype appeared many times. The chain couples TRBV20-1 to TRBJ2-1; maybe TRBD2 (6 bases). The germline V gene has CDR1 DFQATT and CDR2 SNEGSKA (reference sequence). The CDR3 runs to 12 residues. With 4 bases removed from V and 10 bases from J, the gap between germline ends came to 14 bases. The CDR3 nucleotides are TGCAGTGCTAAACTACTAGCACGGGAGCAGTTCTTC. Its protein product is CSAKLLAREQFF.

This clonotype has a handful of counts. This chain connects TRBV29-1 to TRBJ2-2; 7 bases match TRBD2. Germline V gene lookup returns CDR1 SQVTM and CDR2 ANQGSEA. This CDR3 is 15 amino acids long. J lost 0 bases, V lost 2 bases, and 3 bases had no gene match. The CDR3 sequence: CSVELADPNTGELFF. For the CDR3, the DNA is TGCAGCGTTGAACTAGCGGACCCGAACACCGGGGAGCTGTTTTTT.

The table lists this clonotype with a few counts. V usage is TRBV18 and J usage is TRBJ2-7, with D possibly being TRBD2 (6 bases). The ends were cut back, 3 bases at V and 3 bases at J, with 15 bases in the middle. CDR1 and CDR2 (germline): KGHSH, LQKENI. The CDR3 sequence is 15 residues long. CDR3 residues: CASSPRAGRNYEQYF. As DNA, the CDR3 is TGTGCCAGCTCACCTAGGGCGGGAAGGAACTACGAGCAGTACTTC.

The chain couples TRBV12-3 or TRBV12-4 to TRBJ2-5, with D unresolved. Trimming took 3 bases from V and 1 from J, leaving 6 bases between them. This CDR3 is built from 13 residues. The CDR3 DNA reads TGTGCCAGCAGTTTGCGGATCCAAGAGACCCAGTACTTC. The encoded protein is CASSLRIQETQYF.

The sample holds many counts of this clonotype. This CDR3 reads CSAPLPGLQNIQYF. The DNA of the CDR3 is TGCAGTGCCCCTCTCCCGGGCCTCCAAAACATTCAGTACTTC. V and J are TRBV20-1 and TRBJ2-4; D is unresolved. The CDR3 is made up of 14 amino acids. CDR1 DFQATT and CDR2 SNEGSKA come from the germline V gene (reference sequence). V gave up 6 bases and J gave up 5 bases, with 17 bases separating them.

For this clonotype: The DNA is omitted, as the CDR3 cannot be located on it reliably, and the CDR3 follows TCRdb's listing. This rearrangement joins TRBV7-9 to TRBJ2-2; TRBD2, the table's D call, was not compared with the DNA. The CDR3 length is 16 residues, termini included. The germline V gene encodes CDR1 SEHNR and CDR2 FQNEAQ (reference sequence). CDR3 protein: CASSFGGGTNTGELFF.

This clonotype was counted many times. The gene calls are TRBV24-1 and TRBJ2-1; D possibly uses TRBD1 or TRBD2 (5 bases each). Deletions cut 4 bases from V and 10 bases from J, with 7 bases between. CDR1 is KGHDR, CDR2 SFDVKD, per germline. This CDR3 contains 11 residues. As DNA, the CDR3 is TGTGCCACCAGTGAACGGGACGAGCAGTTCTTC. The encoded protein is CATSERDEQFF.

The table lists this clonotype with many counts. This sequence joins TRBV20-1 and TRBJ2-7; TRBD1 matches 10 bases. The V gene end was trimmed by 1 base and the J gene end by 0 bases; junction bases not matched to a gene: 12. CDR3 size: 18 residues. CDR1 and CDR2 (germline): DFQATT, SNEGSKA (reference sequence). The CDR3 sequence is CSARGRDRGFIYSYEQYF. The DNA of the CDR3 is TGCAGTGCTAGAGGTCGGGACAGGGGTTTCATTTACTCCTACGAGCAGTACTTC.

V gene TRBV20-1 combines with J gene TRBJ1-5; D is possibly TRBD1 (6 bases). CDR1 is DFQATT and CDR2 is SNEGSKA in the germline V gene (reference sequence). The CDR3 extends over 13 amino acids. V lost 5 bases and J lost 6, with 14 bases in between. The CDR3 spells CSAQGQGAQPQHF. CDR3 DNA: TGCAGTGCTCAGGGGCAGGGAGCTCAGCCCCAGCATTTT.

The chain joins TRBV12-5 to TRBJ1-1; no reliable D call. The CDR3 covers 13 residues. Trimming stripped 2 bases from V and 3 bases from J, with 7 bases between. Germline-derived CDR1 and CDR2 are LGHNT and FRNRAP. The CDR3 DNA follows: TGTGCTAGTGGTTTGTGGGAGGACACTGAAGCTTTCTTT. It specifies CASGLWEDTEAFF.

The CDR3 loop is CASSVVGTSGRTDTQYF. DNA of the CDR3: TGTGCCAGCAGCGTAGTAGGGACTAGCGGGAGGACAGATACGCAGTATTTT. The chain employs TRBV9 and TRBJ2-3, with TRBD2 matching 15 bases. V trimming: 0 bases; J trimming: 3 bases; junction bases outside the gene matches: 2. CDR1 SGDLS and CDR2 YYNGEE come from the germline V gene. The CDR3 has 17 amino acids.

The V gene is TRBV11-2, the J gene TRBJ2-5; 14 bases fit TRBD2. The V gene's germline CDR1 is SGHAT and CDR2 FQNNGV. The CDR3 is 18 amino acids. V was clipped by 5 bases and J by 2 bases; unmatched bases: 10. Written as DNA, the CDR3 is TGTGCCAGCAGCCGGGGGACTAGCGGGAGACTTAGGCAAGAGACCCAGTACTTC. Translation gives CASSRGTSGRLRQETQYF.

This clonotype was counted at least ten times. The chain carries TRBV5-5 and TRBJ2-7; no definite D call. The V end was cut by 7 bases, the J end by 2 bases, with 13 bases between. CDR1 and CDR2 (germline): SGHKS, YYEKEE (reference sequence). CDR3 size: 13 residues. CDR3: CASRSGGTYEQYF. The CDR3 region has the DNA TGTGCCAGCCGGTCTGGTGGGACCTACGAGCAGTACTTC.

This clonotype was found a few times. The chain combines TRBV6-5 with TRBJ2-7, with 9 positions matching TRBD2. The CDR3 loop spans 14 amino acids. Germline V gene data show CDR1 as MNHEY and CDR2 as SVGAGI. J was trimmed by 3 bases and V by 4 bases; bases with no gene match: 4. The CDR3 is CASSSGTSIYEQYF. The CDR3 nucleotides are TGTGCCAGCAGTTCCGGGACTAGCATCTACGAGCAGTACTTC.

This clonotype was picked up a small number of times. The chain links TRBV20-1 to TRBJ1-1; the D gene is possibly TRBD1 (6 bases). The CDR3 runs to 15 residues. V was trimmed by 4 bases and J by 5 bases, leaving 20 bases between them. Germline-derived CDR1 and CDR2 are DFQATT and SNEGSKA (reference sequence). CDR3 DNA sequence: TGCAGTGCTACGGACAGAGTCCTCACGGGTACTGAAGCTTTCTTT. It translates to CSATDRVLTGTEAFF.

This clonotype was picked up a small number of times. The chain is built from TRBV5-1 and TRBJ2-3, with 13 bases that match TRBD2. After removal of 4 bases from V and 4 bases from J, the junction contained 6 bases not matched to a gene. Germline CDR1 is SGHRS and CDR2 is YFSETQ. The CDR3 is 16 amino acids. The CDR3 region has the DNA TGCGCCAGCAGCAACAGACTAGCGGGAGGAGCAGATACGCAGTATTTT. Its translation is CASSNRLAGGADTQYF. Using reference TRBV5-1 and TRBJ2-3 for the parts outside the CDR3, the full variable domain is KAGVTQTPRYLIKTRGQQVTLSCSPISGHRSVSWYQQTPGQGLQFLFEYFSETQRNKGNFPGRFSGRQFSNSRSEMNVSTLELGDSALYLCASSNRLAGGADTQYFGPGTRLTVL.

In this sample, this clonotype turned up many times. CDR3 bases: TGCAGTGCTAGAGATCGGACCAAACAGGGGTATCCCACTGAAGCTTTCTTT. This sequence encodes CSARDRTKQGYPTEAFF. The rearrangement joins TRBV20-1 to TRBJ1-1, with 7 bases that match TRBD1. CDR3 length: 17 amino acids. V was clipped by 0 bases and J by 4 bases; unmatched bases: 14. From germline, CDR1 is DFQATT and CDR2 SNEGSKA (reference sequence).

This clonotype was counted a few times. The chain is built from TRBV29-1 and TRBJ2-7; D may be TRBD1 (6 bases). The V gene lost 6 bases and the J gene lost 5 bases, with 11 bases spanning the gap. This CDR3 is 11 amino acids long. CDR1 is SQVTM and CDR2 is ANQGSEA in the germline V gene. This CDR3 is CSVAQGNEQYF. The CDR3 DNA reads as TGCAGCGTCGCACAGGGCAACGAGCAGTACTTC.

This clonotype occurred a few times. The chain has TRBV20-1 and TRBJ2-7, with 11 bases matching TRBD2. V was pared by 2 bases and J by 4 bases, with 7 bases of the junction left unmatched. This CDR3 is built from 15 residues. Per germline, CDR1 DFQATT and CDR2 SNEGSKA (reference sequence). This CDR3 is CSARNAGTSGYEQYF. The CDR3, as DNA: TGCAGTGCTAGAAACGCCGGGACTAGCGGATACGAGCAGTACTTC.

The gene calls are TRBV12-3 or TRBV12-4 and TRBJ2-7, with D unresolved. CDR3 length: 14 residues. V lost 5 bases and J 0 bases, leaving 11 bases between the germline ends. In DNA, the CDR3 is TGTGCCAGCAGTGGTGACTTGAGCTCCTACGAGCAGTACTTC. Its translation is CASSGDLSSYEQYF.

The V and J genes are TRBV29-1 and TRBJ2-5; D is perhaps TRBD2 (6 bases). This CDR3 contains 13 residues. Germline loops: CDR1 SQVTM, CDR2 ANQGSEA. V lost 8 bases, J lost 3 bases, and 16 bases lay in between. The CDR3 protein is CSLSPGGEETQYF. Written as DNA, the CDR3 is TGCAGCCTATCCCCCGGGGGTGAAGAGACCCAGTACTTC.

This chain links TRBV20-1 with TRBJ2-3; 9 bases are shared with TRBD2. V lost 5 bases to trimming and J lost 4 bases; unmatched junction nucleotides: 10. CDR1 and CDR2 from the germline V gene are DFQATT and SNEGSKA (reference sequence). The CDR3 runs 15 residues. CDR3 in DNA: TGCAGTGCTCAGATGGCGGGAGGGCCAGCAGATACGCAGTATTTT. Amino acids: CSAQMAGGPADTQYF.

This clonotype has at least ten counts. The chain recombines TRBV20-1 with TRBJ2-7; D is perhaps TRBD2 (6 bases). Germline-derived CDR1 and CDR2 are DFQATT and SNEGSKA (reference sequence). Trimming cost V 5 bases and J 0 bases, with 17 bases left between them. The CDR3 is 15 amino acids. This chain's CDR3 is CSAPSVAAGSYEQYF. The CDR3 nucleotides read TGCAGTGCTCCGTCTGTAGCGGCAGGCTCCTACGAGCAGTACTTC.

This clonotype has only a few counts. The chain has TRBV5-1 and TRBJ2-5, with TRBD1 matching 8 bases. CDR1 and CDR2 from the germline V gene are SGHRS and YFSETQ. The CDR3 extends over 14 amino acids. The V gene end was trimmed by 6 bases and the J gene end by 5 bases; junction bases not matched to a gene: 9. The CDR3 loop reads CASNGQGGMETQYF. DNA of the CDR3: TGCGCCAGCAACGGACAGGGTGGGATGGAGACCCAGTACTTC.

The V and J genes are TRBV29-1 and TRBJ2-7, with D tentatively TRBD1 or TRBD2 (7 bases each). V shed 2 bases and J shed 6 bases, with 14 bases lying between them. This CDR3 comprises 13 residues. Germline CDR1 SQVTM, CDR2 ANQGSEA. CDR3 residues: CSVEKARGGEQYF. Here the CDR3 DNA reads TGCAGCGTTGAAAAGGCCAGGGGGGGCGAGCAGTACTTC.

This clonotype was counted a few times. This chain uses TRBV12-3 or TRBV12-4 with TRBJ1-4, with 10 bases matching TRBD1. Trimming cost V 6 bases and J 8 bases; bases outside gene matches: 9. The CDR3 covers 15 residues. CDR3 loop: CASRIRDRGNEKLFF. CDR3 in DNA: TGTGCCAGCAGGATAAGGGACAGGGGAAACGAAAAACTGTTTTTT.

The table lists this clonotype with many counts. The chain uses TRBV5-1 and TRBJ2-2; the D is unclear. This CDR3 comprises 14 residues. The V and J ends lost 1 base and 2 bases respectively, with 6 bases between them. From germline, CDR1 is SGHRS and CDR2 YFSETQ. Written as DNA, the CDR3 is TGCGCCAGCAGCTTGTCCGGAAACACCGGGGAGCTGTTTTTT. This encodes CASSLSGNTGELFF.

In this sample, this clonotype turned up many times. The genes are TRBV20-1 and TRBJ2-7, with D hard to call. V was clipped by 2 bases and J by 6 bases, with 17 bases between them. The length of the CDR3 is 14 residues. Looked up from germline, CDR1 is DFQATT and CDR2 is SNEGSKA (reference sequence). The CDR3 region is CSARTLRVPGEQYF. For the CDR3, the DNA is TGCAGTGCTAGAACTCTTAGGGTACCAGGCGAGCAGTACTTC.

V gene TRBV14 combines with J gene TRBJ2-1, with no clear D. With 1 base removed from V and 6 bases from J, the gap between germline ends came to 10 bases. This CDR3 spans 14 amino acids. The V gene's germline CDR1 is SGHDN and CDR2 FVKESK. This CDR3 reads CASSQGWRGNEQFF. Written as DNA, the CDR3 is TGTGCCAGCAGCCAAGGCTGGCGTGGCAATGAGCAGTTCTTC.

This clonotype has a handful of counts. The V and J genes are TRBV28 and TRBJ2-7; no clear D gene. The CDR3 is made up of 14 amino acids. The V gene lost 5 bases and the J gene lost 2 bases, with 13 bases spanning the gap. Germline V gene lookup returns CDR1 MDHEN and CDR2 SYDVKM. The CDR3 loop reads CASSDPGRPYEQYF. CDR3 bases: TGTGCCAGCAGTGACCCCGGCCGGCCCTACGAGCAGTACTTC.